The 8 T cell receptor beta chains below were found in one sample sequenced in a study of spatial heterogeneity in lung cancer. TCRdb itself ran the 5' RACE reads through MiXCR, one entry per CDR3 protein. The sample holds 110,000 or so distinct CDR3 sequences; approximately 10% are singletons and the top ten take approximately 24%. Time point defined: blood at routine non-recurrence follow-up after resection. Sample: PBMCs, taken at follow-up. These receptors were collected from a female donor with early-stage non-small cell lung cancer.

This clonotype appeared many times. CDR3 residues: CASSPRLAGQTGELFF. Here the CDR3 DNA reads TGTGCCAGCAGTCCCCGACTAGCGGGCCAGACCGGGGAGCTGTTTTTT. The rearrangement links TRBV27 to TRBJ2-2; 10 bases align to TRBD2. This CDR3 comprises 16 residues. J gave up 5 bases and V 5 bases, and 8 bases lay outside the gene matches. Germline CDR1 is MNHEY and CDR2 is SMNVEV (reference sequence).

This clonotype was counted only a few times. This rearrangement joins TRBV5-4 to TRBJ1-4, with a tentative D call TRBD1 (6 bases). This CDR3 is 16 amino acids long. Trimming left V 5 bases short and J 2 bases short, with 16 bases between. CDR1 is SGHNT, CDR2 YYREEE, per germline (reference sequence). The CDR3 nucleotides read TGTGCCAGCAGTAGAGCGGGGGCAAGGACTAATGAAAAACTGTTTTTT. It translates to CASSRAGARTNEKLFF.

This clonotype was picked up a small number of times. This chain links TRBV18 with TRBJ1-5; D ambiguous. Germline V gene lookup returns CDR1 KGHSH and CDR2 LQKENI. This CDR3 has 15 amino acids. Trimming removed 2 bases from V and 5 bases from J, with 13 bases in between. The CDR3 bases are TGTGCCAGCTCACCAAGAGTCGGTGGCGATCAGCCCCAGCATTTT. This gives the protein CASSPRVGGDQPQHF. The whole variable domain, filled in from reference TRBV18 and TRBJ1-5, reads NAGVMQNPRHLVRRRGQEARLRCSPMKGHSHVYWYRQLPEEGLKFMVYLQKENIIDESGMPKERFSAEFPKEGPSILRIQQVVRGDSAAYFCASSPRVGGDQPQHFGDGTRLSIL.

This chain's CDR3 is CSASQSPGRTEAFF. The CDR3 bases are TGCAGTGCTTCACAAAGCCCGGGGAGAACTGAAGCTTTCTTT. The chain is built from TRBV20-1 and TRBJ1-1; D unclear. CDR1 is DFQATT and CDR2 is SNEGSKA in the germline V gene (reference sequence). Trimming left V 5 bases short and J 5 bases short, with 18 bases between. The CDR3 has 14 amino acids.

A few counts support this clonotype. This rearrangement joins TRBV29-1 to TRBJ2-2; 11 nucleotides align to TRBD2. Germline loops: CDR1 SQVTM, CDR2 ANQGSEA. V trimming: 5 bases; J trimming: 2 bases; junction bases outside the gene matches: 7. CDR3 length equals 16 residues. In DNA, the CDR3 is TGCAGCGTTCCGGGTAGCGGGAGGGATAACACCGGGGAGCTGTTTTTT. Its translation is CSVPGSGRDNTGELFF.

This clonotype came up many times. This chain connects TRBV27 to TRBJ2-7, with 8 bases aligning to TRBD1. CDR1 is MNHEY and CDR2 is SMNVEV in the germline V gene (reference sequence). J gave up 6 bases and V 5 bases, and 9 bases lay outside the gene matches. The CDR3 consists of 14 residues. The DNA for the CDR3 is TGTGCCAGCAGTAGAGGACAGGGAGCTCTCGAGCAGTACGTC. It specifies CASSRGQGALEQYV.

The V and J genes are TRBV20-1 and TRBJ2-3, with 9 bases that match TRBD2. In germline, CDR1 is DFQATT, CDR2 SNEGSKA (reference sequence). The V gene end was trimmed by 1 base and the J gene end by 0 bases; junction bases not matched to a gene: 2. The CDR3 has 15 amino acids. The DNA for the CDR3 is TGCAGTGCTAGAGGACTAGCGGCTAGCACAGATACGCAGTATTTT. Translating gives CSARGLAASTDTQYF.

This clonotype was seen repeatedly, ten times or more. CDR3 nucleotides: TGTGCCAGCGCCAGCGGGAGAACAGATACGCAGTATTTT. It is translated as CASASGRTDTQYF. This rearrangement joins TRBV7-6 to TRBJ2-3; TRBD2 matches 8 bases. CDR3 size: 13 residues. V shed 8 bases and J 3 bases; nucleotides not matched to a gene: 4. Germline-derived CDR1 and CDR2 are SGHVS and FNYEAQ.